This TCR beta chain came from a study of T cells in tumors after PD-1 blockade. Study-wide context: No patient had prior checkpoint blockade, systemic immunosuppression, or radiotherapy within 4 weeks. Daily vismodegib 150 mg continued in a subset of anti-PD-1-treated patients. On average, peripheral blood gave some 110,000 TCR templates and about 40,000 unique clonotypes.

The table came from immunoSEQ multiplex PCR; TCRdb's copy has only in-frame clones and leaves some out. The sample contains approximately 50,000 clones, under 85% of which appear only once. The germline V gene encodes CDR1 MNHNS and CDR2 SASEGT. V lost 2 bases and J 3 bases, leaving 13 bases between the germline ends. CDR3 size: 15 residues. The sequence derives from a human donor with advanced basal cell or squamous cell carcinoma (not recorded which). The chain combines TRBV6-1 with TRBJ1-2, with D possibly matching TRBD1 (5 bases). Material: PBMCs, obtained before anti-PD-1 therapy. CDR3 region: CASSEMGRADYGYTF. CDR3 DNA: TGTGCCAGCAGTGAAATGGGCAGGGCGGACTATGGCTACACCTTC.